These 29 T cell receptor beta chains share one sample of origin, sequenced in a study of cytomegalovirus exposure and HLA in healthy donors. Vbeta (60) and Jbeta (13) primers were used in the PCR. Profiled with immunoSEQ multiplex PCR; TCRdb holds only in-frame clones, not every one. The sample is made up of about 160,000 clones, and the top ten hold roughly 1.3% of it. Sequencing was done on a sample of PBMCs. These receptors were obtained from a woman aged 55-69 years in good health and CMV-seronegative.

The chain carries TRBV7-9 and TRBJ1-5; no clear D. This CDR3 is built from 18 residues. V was cut by 4 bases and J by 0 bases, with 19 bases left in between. The germline gives CDR1 SEHNR, CDR2 FQNEAQ (reference sequence). For the CDR3, the DNA is TGTGCCAGCAGCTCCGGCGGGGAATGGTCTTATAGCAATCAGCCCCAGCATTTT. Translating it yields CASSSGGEWSYSNQPQHF.

The rearrangement uses TRBV5-1 and TRBJ1-6; 9 bases line up with TRBD1. Germline-derived CDR1 and CDR2 are SGHRS and YFSETQ. The trim removed 0 bases at V and 10 bases at J, leaving 11 bases unmatched. This CDR3 is 17 amino acids long. As DNA, the CDR3 is TGCGCCAGCAGCTTGGGTCTAGGACAGGGGATTGGATCACCCCTCCACTTT. This translates into CASSLGLGQGIGSPLHF.

The CDR3 spells CASSTGGEAFF. The CDR3 bases are TGTGCCAGCAGCACGGGTGGGGAGGCTTTCTTT. V gene TRBV7-6 combines with J gene TRBJ1-1; D gene ambiguous. The V and J ends lost 5 bases and 11 bases respectively, with 12 bases between them. The germline V gene has CDR1 SGHVS and CDR2 FNYEAQ. The CDR3 sequence is 11 residues long.

The V call is TRBV19, the J call TRBJ1-6, with 9 bases fitting TRBD1. Trimming at V came to 7 bases and at J to 4 bases, leaving 5 bases not matched to a gene. The CDR3 loop spans 15 amino acids. The V gene's germline CDR1 is LNHDA and CDR2 SQIVND (reference sequence). The CDR3 DNA reads TGTGCCAGTAATAAGGGACAGGGATATAATTCACCCCTCCACTTT. Protein product: CASNKGQGYNSPLHF.

The V call is TRBV30, the J call TRBJ2-1; tentative D call: TRBD2 (5 bases). This CDR3 spans 15 amino acids. V was pared by 1 base and J by 10 bases, with 20 bases between. CDR1 is GTSNPN, CDR2 SVGIG, per germline (reference sequence). Here the CDR3 reads CAWSDRSLGLGEQFF. CDR3 DNA: TGTGCCTGGAGTGATCGGTCCCTAGGACTTGGCGAGCAGTTCTTC. Drawing the rest from reference TRBV30 and TRBJ2-1, the complete variable domain is SQTIHQWPATLVQPVGSPLSLECTVEGTSNPNLYWYRQAAGRGLQLLFYSVGIGQISSEVPQNLSASRPQDRQFILSSKKLLLSDSGFYLCAWSDRSLGLGEQFFGPGTRLTVL.

The chain has TRBV5-6 and TRBJ1-4; D gene unclear. CDR3 length equals 17 residues. V was shortened by 2 bases and J by 0 bases, with 14 bases between the two germline ends. From germline, CDR1 is SGHDT and CDR2 YYEEEE. This CDR3 is CASSFRRPLTTNEKLFF. In DNA form, the CDR3 reads TGTGCCAGCAGCTTCCGGCGGCCACTTACAACTAATGAAAAACTGTTTTTT.

The chain joins TRBV6-5 to TRBJ1-4; D is possibly TRBD1 (5 bases). In germline, CDR1 is MNHEY, CDR2 SVGAGI. This CDR3 has 15 amino acids. V lost 0 bases, J lost 8 bases, and 13 bases lay in between. CDR3 in amino acids: CASSYSSGITEKLFF. CDR3 nucleotides: TGTGCCAGCAGTTACTCGTCAGGGATCACCGAAAAACTGTTTTTT.

The chain combines TRBV5-1 with TRBJ2-2; D not certain. Germline assignment: CDR1 SGHRS and CDR2 YFSETQ. The CDR3 has 15 residues. With 0 bases removed from V and 0 bases from J, the gap between germline ends came to 6 bases. Here the CDR3 reads CASSLAQSNTGELFF. CDR3 DNA sequence: TGCGCCAGCAGCTTGGCACAGTCGAACACCGGGGAGCTGTTTTTT.

The V and J genes are TRBV4-2 and TRBJ2-6; TRBD1 matches at 10 bases. V shed 2 bases, J shed 0 bases, and the junction held 10 bases outside the gene matches. The CDR3 is made up of 20 amino acids. Germline-derived CDR1 and CDR2 are LGHNA and YNFKEQ. The DNA for the CDR3 is TGTGCCAGCAGCCAACTGCCCGGACAGGGGGTTGGCTCTGGGGCCAACGTCCTGACTTTC. It specifies CASSQLPGQGVGSGANVLTF.

The genes are TRBV2 and TRBJ1-1, with 7 nucleotides matching TRBD1. The V gene end was trimmed by 6 bases and the J gene end by 5 bases; junction bases not matched to a gene: 9. The CDR3 extends over 14 amino acids. Germline lookup yields CDR1 SNHLY and CDR2 FYNNEI. The CDR3 spells CASSVQGEGTEAFF. The CDR3 DNA follows: TGTGCCAGCAGCGTTCAGGGGGAAGGAACTGAAGCTTTCTTT.

V usage is TRBV7-9 and J usage is TRBJ2-1, with D maybe TRBD2 (5 bases). V was cut by 7 bases and J by 9 bases, with 13 bases left in between. The CDR3 is made up of 12 amino acids. In germline, CDR1 is SEHNR, CDR2 FQNEAQ (reference sequence). This CDR3 is CASTVGVGEQFF. CDR3 DNA sequence: TGTGCCAGCACCGTGGGAGTAGGTGAGCAGTTCTTC.

The rearrangement uses TRBV18 and TRBJ1-3; no firm D call. The ends were cut back, 2 bases at V and 0 bases at J, with 20 bases in the middle. The germline CDR1 and CDR2 sequences are KGHSH and LQKENI. CDR3 length equals 19 residues. CDR3 in amino acids: CASSPLRFVASGSGNTIYF. The CDR3 DNA reads TGTGCCAGCTCACCATTGAGGTTTGTGGCGTCGGGCTCTGGAAACACCATATATTTT. Together with reference TRBV18 and TRBJ1-3, the CDR3 gives the full variable domain: NAGVMQNPRHLVRRRGQEARLRCSPMKGHSHVYWYRQLPEEGLKFMVYLQKENIIDESGMPKERFSAEFPKEGPSILRIQQVVRGDSAAYFCASSPLRFVASGSGNTIYFGEGSWLTVV.

V gene TRBV2 combines with J gene TRBJ2-7; D not resolved. Trimming took off 5 bases at V and 7 bases at J, with 9 bases between the two ends. The CDR3 contains 11 residues. Germline lookup yields CDR1 SNHLY and CDR2 FYNNEI. CDR3 DNA sequence: TGTGCCAGCAGTTCCTTCCAGGAGCAGTACTTC. Translated, it gives CASSSFQEQYF.

The chain carries TRBV6-5 and TRBJ1-6, with 9 bases aligning to TRBD1. The trim removed 8 bases at V and 9 bases at J, leaving 8 bases unmatched. The CDR3 runs to 14 residues. Germline V gene lookup returns CDR1 MNHEY and CDR2 SVGAGI. CDR3 region: CASSWGQGGSPLHF. In DNA, the CDR3 is TGTGCCAGCTCTTGGGGACAGGGTGGTTCACCCCTCCACTTT.

The chain recombines TRBV27 with TRBJ2-6; TRBD1 matches 8 bases. The CDR3 is 16 residues long. Germline CDR1 is MNHEY and CDR2 is SMNVEV (reference sequence). J gave up 0 bases and V 6 bases, and 4 bases lay outside the gene matches. The CDR3: CASRRTGNSGANVLTF. The CDR3, as DNA: TGTGCCAGCAGGAGGACAGGGAACTCTGGGGCCAACGTCCTGACTTTC.

J is TRBJ2-5 and V is TRBV29-1, with a weak D call TRBD2 (6 bases). The CDR3 has 14 residues. The V and J ends lost 4 bases and 4 bases respectively, with 16 bases between them. Germline assignment: CDR1 SQVTM and CDR2 ANQGSEA. CDR3 protein: CSVGELGGGETQYF. DNA of the CDR3: TGCAGCGTTGGAGAGCTCGGGGGTGGAGAGACCCAGTACTTC.

The chain joins TRBV27 to TRBJ2-1, with D possibly being TRBD1 (5 bases). The CDR3 has 14 residues. The germline V gene has CDR1 MNHEY and CDR2 SMNVEV (reference sequence). V shed 6 bases and J shed 2 bases, with 11 bases lying between them. The CDR3 region is CASRGPRTYNEQFF. The CDR3 DNA follows: TGTGCCAGCAGGGGGCCTCGGACCTACAATGAGCAGTTCTTC.

The V call is TRBV5-1, the J call TRBJ2-3; 7 bases are shared with TRBD2. CDR1 is SGHRS, CDR2 YFSETQ, per germline. CDR3 length: 16 amino acids. After removal of 3 bases from V and 5 bases from J, the junction contained 12 bases not matched to a gene. The CDR3: CASSSLLEGGVDTQYF. The CDR3 DNA follows: TGCGCCAGCAGCTCCCTCTTGGAGGGAGGGGTAGATACGCAGTATTTT.

This chain joins TRBV4-1 and TRBJ1-6, with 9 bases fitting TRBD1. The germline V gene encodes CDR1 MGHRA and CDR2 YSYEKL. V gave up 2 bases and J gave up 10 bases; unmatched junction bases: 6. This CDR3 has 15 residues. CDR3 sequence: CASSQLGQGRSPLHF. DNA of the CDR3: TGCGCCAGCAGCCAATTAGGACAGGGGCGATCACCCCTCCACTTT.

The chain has TRBV30 and TRBJ2-5; 10 nucleotides agree with TRBD2. The J call may be in error: the DNA end matches TRBJ2-7 better. CDR1 is GTSNPN, CDR2 SVGIG, per germline (reference sequence). CDR3 size: 17 residues. CDR3 residues: CAWGGFKLSGRAYEQYF. In DNA form, the CDR3 reads TGTGCCTGGGGGGGGTTTAAGTTGAGCGGGAGGGCGTACGAGCAGTACTTC.

The V call is TRBV6-1, the J call TRBJ1-5; D gene ambiguous. CDR1 and CDR2 (germline): MNHNS, SASEGT. V dropped 8 bases and J dropped 12 bases, with 5 bases sitting between them. This CDR3 comprises 8 residues. The CDR3 DNA is TGTGCCAGCTCGAGCCAGCATTTT. As protein: CASSSQHF.

The rearrangement links TRBV11-2 to TRBJ2-6, with TRBD1 identical over 10 bases. V lost 6 bases, J lost 5 bases, and 16 bases stayed unmatched. The germline CDR1 and CDR2 sequences are SGHAT and FQNNGV. CDR3 size: 19 residues. CDR3 loop: CASRSNPDRGWIRANVLTF. The CDR3 nucleotides read TGTGCCAGCAGATCGAACCCGGACAGGGGGTGGATACGGGCCAACGTCCTGACTTTC.

The chain uses TRBV5-5 and TRBJ2-1, with TRBD1 identical over 7 bases. Germline V gene sequence: CDR1 SGHKS, CDR2 YYEKEE (reference sequence). Trimming removed 1 base from V and 5 bases from J; junction bases left unmatched: 15. This CDR3 has 18 amino acids. The CDR3 nucleotides read TGTGCCAGCAGCTTGAGGGGACAGCTCGGTACTACTCACAATGAGCAGTTCTTC. This translates into CASSLRGQLGTTHNEQFF.

CDR3 loop: CATSLEPSYEQYF. For the CDR3, the DNA is TGTGCCACCAGCCTGGAGCCCTCCTACGAGCAGTACTTC. The chain has TRBV15 and TRBJ2-7; no clear D gene. CDR3 length: 13 amino acids. The V gene lost 5 bases and the J gene lost 0 bases, with 8 bases spanning the gap. Germline V gene data show CDR1 as LNHNV and CDR2 as YYDKDF (reference sequence).

The chain carries TRBV4-2 and TRBJ1-2, with D uncertain. The CDR3 runs 15 residues. Germline CDR1 reads LGHNA; CDR2 reads YNFKEQ. The germline V and J ends were trimmed by 2 bases and 0 bases, with 10 bases remaining between them. CDR3 DNA: TGTGCCAGCAGCCAACCGGACGGGGCTAACTATGGCTACACCTTC. Encoded protein: CASSQPDGANYGYTF.

The chain employs TRBV5-6 and TRBJ1-6; 7 bases are shared with TRBD1. CDR1 is SGHDT, CDR2 YYEEEE, per germline. Trimming cost V 4 bases and J 4 bases; bases outside gene matches: 8. This CDR3 is built from 16 residues. DNA of the CDR3: TGTGCCAGCAGCCCGTCGACAGGGACTTATAATTCACCCCTCCACTTT. Translated, it gives CASSPSTGTYNSPLHF.

The CDR3 loop reads CASSPRDSTPSEQYF. For the CDR3, the DNA is TGTGCCAGCAGCCCCCGGGACAGCACGCCGAGTGAGCAGTACTTC. The rearrangement joins TRBV5-4 to TRBJ2-7; 7 bases are a match to TRBD1. Germline V CDR1 and CDR2: SGHNT, YYREEE (reference sequence). V dropped 4 bases and J dropped 7; count of bases not matched to a gene: 14. The CDR3 is made up of 15 amino acids.

The CDR3 here is CASSLGLAGQRGSYEQYF. The CDR3 nucleotides read TGTGCCAGCAGCTTAGGACTAGCGGGGCAACGAGGGTCCTACGAGCAGTACTTC. The V call is TRBV7-8, the J call TRBJ2-7; the match to TRBD2 covers 11 bases. The CDR3 length is 18 residues. Per germline, CDR1 SGHVS and CDR2 FQNEAQ. Losses at the gene ends were 1 base for V and 1 base for J; bases not matched to a gene: 9.

V is TRBV7-9 and J is TRBJ1-3, with D possibly being TRBD1 (6 bases). V lost 5 bases and J lost 1, with 12 bases in between. The CDR3 loop spans 15 amino acids. Germline CDR1 SEHNR, CDR2 FQNEAQ (reference sequence). CDR3 sequence: CASSPTQGSGNTIYF. In DNA, the CDR3 is TGTGCCAGCAGCCCGACACAGGGTTCTGGAAACACCATATATTTT.